This T cell receptor beta chain was sequenced during a study of shared clonotypes between healthy human individuals. Clones were read by immunoSEQ multiplex PCR, and TCRdb kept only the in-frame ones, dropping some. The data contain 95,000 to 120,000 clones, approximately 70% of them singletons. CDR1 and CDR2 from the germline V gene are MDHEN and SYDVKM. The CDR3 extends over 20 amino acids. V lost 4 bases, J lost 1 base, and 20 bases stayed unmatched. The sample was memory CD8+ T cells sorted from blood. The sample's subset: CD45RO+ cells pooled with CCR7-negative TemRA cells. The chain carries TRBV28 and TRBJ2-3; 7 bases are shared with TRBD2. This TCR was recovered from a woman younger than 45 in good health. The CDR3 DNA reads TGTGCCAGCAGTTCCCCCTGGGGGACTACCTTACATCGAGGCACAGATACGCAGTATTTT. It specifies CASSSPWGTTLHRGTDTQYF.